This T cell receptor beta chain was obtained from a study of blood T cell repertoires in COVID-19 (dated by TCRdb to the early 2020s). Looking at the study overall: Samples from collaborators originated in the United States, Italy and Spain and spanned both the acute and convalescent phases of COVID-19. The material from the prospective study consisted of cDNA or gDNA derived from T cells, B-cell-depleted T cells, or PBMCs. The dataset comprised deeply sampled blood TCRbeta repertoires from subjects exposed to, actively infected with, or recovered from COVID-19. The repertoires were made available in a free public database intended to serve as a resource for research on the immune response to SARS-CoV-2. The samples were drawn from the first 160 participants of the ongoing ImmuneRACE study and from over 950 subjects provided by 6 global collaborators. A de-identified subject ID, COVID-19 status, age in years and sex were almost always included in the sample metadata. Where available, HLA class I and class II types were taken from metadata supplied by the sample provider and were not determined by assay-based typing.

General findings and caveats noted by the study authors: The amount of clinical and demographic metadata varied by source and participant and was provided uncurated.

Another Seattle source contributed samples from volunteer blood donors who had recovered from COVID-19. Collaborating institutions collected whole blood in K2EDTA tubes following their own protocols. For TCRbeta analysis, collaborators shipped samples as frozen whole blood, isolated PBMCs, or DNA extracted from either of those sample types. This clone came up once. Its antigen remains undetermined. Base quality data are lacking; no much larger clone is found one base away. TCRbeta CDR3 regions were amplified from genomic DNA by means of the immunoSEQ Assay, a bias-controlled multiplex PCR. The authors' analysis ran thus. Within the assay, amplification of reference gene primers was used to estimate how many nucleated cells each sample contained. To quantify the absolute abundance of each unique TCRbeta CDR3 rearrangement, sequence reads were collapsed and filtered. For each sample, productive Simpson clonality was calculated as the square root of Simpson's diversity index across productive rearrangements. Held by TCRdb, this immuneACCESS table contains in-frame sequences only and omits some clones. Under half of the omission traces to an unresolved V gene where checked; the cause of the rest is unknown. The DNA gave D and trimming, while V, J and clone size come from that table. For this sample the table gives 250,000 to 350,000 clones, of which roughly 90% were detected only once. The ten largest account for 5% to 7% of the sample.

Based on the germline V gene, the CDR1 and CDR2 sequences are SQVTM and ANQGSEA. Inclusive of the bounding cysteine and phenylalanine, the CDR3 is 13 residues long. The read is trimmed to its CDR3 DNA, 39 bases read in frame from base 1. A distance of 10 bases separates the germline ends of V and J, which lose 4 bases and 4 bases respectively. This receptor was taken from a man aged 18 to 29 who had recovered from COVID-19. The chain is encoded by TRBV29-1 joined to TRBJ2-2; 5 matching bases give a weak D call of TRBD2. Input material: peripheral blood. The base sequence is TGCAGCGTTGGTTCTAGCCGCACCGGGGAGCTGTTTTTT. It codes for CSVGSSRTGELFF.